This is a list of T cell receptor beta chains from one sample in a study of PD-L1 blockade in urothelial cancer. TCRdb's table, derived via immunoSEQ multiplex PCR, lists solely in-frame clones and lacks some. Among around 30,000 clones listed, roughly 76% were seen once. The sequencing here drew on PBMCs, taken around atezolizumab (anti-PD-L1) treatment. These receptors all stem from a man aged 45 to 65 with urothelial cancer. Each CDR3 is given with its conserved first and last residue. For some rows the clone size is stated as once, few or many, or as a class when expanded; others skip it.

NA	TRBV18	15	CASSTAGGAGNIQYF
NA	TRBV15	15	CATSRDFGQGSAQHF
once	TRBV7-2	16	CASSPGGAGSTDTQYF
NA	TRBV4-2	19	CASSQELGTGVNSNYGYTF
NA	TRBV6-4	13	CASSDSQADTQYF
NA	TRBV4-2	14	CASSQEGQRQPQHF
NA	TRBV11-2	14	CASSQTGNPYEQYF
NA	TRBV5-6	17	CASSYQSTGARYNTIYF
NA	TRBV19	15	CASSTPWEANNEQFF
medium-sized	TRBV7-9	16	CASSPGEGPANTEAFF
once	TRBV2	13	CASSGGGSQPQHF
few	TRBV14	18	CASSQDKQVNSSNQPQHF
NA	TRBV28	19	CASSLARRAGGRTDNEQFF
NA	TRBV29-1	15	CSVDNSPGENYGYTF
once	TRBV16	14	CASSQSRGGNEQFF
NA	TRBV7-2	12	CASSGTSDTQYF
few	TRBV28	17	CASSQLAGGRNTGELFF
NA	TRBV11-2	15	CASSPQQSGRETQYF
NA	TRBV5-1	14	CASSSGHGNEKLFF
NA	TRBV7-2	16	CASSQMTGAVLSGYTF
NA	TRBV27	19	CASSLLPGLVLGNTGELFF
few	TRBV30	12	CAWSVIMETQYF
NA	TRBV10-1	15	CASRPGTSGSNEQFF
NA	TRBV6-6	12	CASSYSADEQFF
NA	TRBV28	13	CASSFQGGNEQFF
NA	TRBV7-2	18	CASSEPSLGDVDTGELFF
NA	TRBV9	15	CASSVSGVSYNEQFF